What follows are 13 T cell receptor beta chains derived from one specimen sequenced in a study of response to subunit inactivated influenza vaccine. TCRdb called the RT-PCR reads again in MiXCR, with one record for every CDR3 protein. The sample yields 650,000 to 800,000 distinct CDR3 sequences, approximately 13% seen once. This specimen consisted of PBMCs from blood, obtained around 14 days before vaccination. Receptor source: a man aged 45 to 65 who received an inactivated influenza vaccine.

This rearrangement joins TRBV5-1 to TRBJ2-2; TRBD2 aligns across 7 bases. The CDR3 has 17 residues. V was clipped by 0 bases and J by 7 bases; unmatched bases: 12. In germline, CDR1 is SGHRS, CDR2 YFSETQ. The CDR3 loop is CASSLAWAPPGGGELFF. Here the CDR3 DNA reads TGCGCCAGCAGCTTGGCATGGGCCCCCCCGGGAGGCGGGGAGCTGTTTTTT.

Only a few counts were recorded for this clonotype. The chain joins TRBV15 to TRBJ1-4; D not certain. Germline values: CDR1 LNHNV, CDR2 YYDKDF (reference sequence). The CDR3 loop spans 16 amino acids. V was pared by 3 bases and J by 0 bases, with 11 bases between. The CDR3 loop is CATSSHPSATNEKLFF. CDR3 DNA sequence: TGTGCCACCAGCAGTCACCCCAGCGCAACTAATGAAAAACTGTTTTTT.

This clonotype was recorded at least ten times. This CDR3 is CSVTTTGGLDTQYF. In nucleotides, the CDR3 is TGCAGCGTCACCACGACAGGGGGCCTAGATACGCAGTATTTT. V and J are TRBV29-1 and TRBJ2-3; 10 positions agree with TRBD1. Trimming cost V 6 bases and J 5 bases; bases outside gene matches: 8. This CDR3 comprises 14 residues. Per germline, CDR1 SQVTM and CDR2 ANQGSEA.

Of note for this clonotype: At one end the junction does not follow the germline gene, possibly because of a read error. The rearrangement links TRBV20-1 to TRBJ2-7, with 9 bases aligning to TRBD2. There are 16 residues in the CDR3. CDR1 is DFQATT, CDR2 SNEGSKA, per germline (reference sequence). This CDR3 reads CSARVGLAGRSYEQYF. The CDR3 bases are TGCAGTGCTAGAGTCGGGCTAGCGGGACGCTCCTACGAACAGTACTTC.

This clonotype was counted only a few times. The junction does not match germline at one end; this may be a read error. The rearrangement joins TRBV29-1 to TRBJ2-7; 10 positions agree with TRBD1. The CDR3 sequence is 13 residues long. Germline V gives CDR1 SQVTM, CDR2 ANQGSEA. This chain's CDR3 is CSAEGQGSCEQYF. The CDR3 DNA reads as TGCAGCGCGGAGGGACAGGGGTCCTGCGAGCAGTACTTC.

The table lists this clonotype with a few counts. This chain links TRBV6-1 with TRBJ2-2; a weak D match, TRBD2 (5 bases). CDR1 MNHNS and CDR2 SASEGT come from the germline V gene. This CDR3 is 15 amino acids long. The V end was cut by 3 bases, the J end by 4 bases, with 12 bases between. CDR3 bases: TGTGCCAGCAGTGATCGGGGAAAAGGCACCGGGGAGCTGTTTTTT. Amino acid sequence: CASSDRGKGTGELFF.

In this sample, this clonotype turned up many times. The CDR3 loop reads CASSMREPDSEQYF. Here the CDR3 DNA reads TGTGCCAGTAGTATGAGGGAGCCAGATTCCGAGCAGTACTTC. The chain is built from TRBV19 and TRBJ2-7; a possible D gene is TRBD2 (5 bases). The CDR3 contains 14 residues. Germline-derived CDR1 and CDR2 are LNHDA and SQIVND (reference sequence). The ends were cut back, 3 bases at V and 6 bases at J, with 15 bases in the middle.

In this sample, this clonotype turned up many times. The rearrangement joins TRBV24-1 to TRBJ2-1; unclear D gene. V lost 0 bases, J lost 9 bases, and 17 bases lay in between. Germline-derived CDR1 and CDR2 are KGHDR and SFDVKD. The CDR3 is 16 residues long. The CDR3 DNA reads as TGTGCCACCAGTGATTTGGGGCTAGATATGACCGGTGAGCAGTTCTTC. It encodes CATSDLGLDMTGEQFF.

This clonotype has a handful of counts. The chain couples TRBV7-8 to TRBJ2-7, with D maybe TRBD2 (7 bases). CDR3 length: 15 amino acids. Germline CDR1 and CDR2: SGHVS and FQNEAQ. V lost 6 bases and J lost 5, with 20 bases in between. The CDR3 DNA follows: TGTGCCAGCAGGAGGGAGGGGGGCCTCATCCACGAGCAGTACTTC. This encodes CASRREGGLIHEQYF. Together with reference TRBV7-8 and TRBJ2-7, the CDR3 gives the full variable domain: GAGVSQSPRYKVAKRGQDVALRCDPISGHVSLFWYQQALGQGPEFLTYFQNEAQLDKSGLPSDRFFAERPEGSVSTLKIQRTQQEDSAVYLCASRREGGLIHEQYFGPGTRLTVT.

The V and J genes are TRBV6-1 and TRBJ2-1; tentative D call: TRBD2 (5 bases). The ends were cut back, 5 bases at V and 0 bases at J, with 17 bases in the middle. Germline V gene lookup returns CDR1 MNHNS and CDR2 SASEGT. The CDR3 is made up of 17 amino acids. CDR3 protein: CASSQWWSGSSYNEQFF. In DNA form, the CDR3 reads TGTGCCAGCAGTCAGTGGTGGTCGGGGAGCTCCTACAATGAGCAGTTCTTC.

This chain joins TRBV20-1 and TRBJ2-1; 7 bases line up with TRBD1. The CDR3 loop spans 14 amino acids. Trimming took 0 bases from V and 5 from J; bases not matched to a gene: 4. Germline-derived CDR1 and CDR2 are DFQATT and SNEGSKA (reference sequence). CDR3 DNA sequence: TGCAGTGCTAGAGATTGGGGACAGAACAATGAGCAGTTCTTC. Translating it yields CSARDWGQNNEQFF.

The rearrangement joins TRBV6-6 to TRBJ2-1; D unresolved. Trimming shortened V by 2 bases and J by 6 bases, and 8 bases separated the two germline ends. Germline CDR1 and CDR2: MNHNY and SVGAGI (reference sequence). CDR3 length equals 13 residues. The CDR3 DNA is TGTGCCAGCAGTTACGGAGTAGGCAATGAGCAGTTCTTC. It codes for CASSYGVGNEQFF.

The V call is TRBV7-2, the J call TRBJ1-4; TRBD1 matches at 8 bases. The CDR3 has 15 residues. Germline V lookup: CDR1 SGHTA, CDR2 FQGNSA. Unmatched junction bases numbered 10, after V lost 5 bases and J lost 8 bases. The chain's CDR3 is CASSTRQGAGEKLFF. CDR3 DNA sequence: TGTGCCAGCAGCACCCGTCAGGGGGCTGGGGAAAAACTGTTTTTT.